Below are 25 T cell receptor beta chains sequenced from a single sample in a study of cytomegalovirus exposure and HLA in healthy donors. PCR involved 60 Vbeta and 13 Jbeta primers. Assay used: immunoSEQ multiplex PCR; TCRdb lists only in-frame clones, some missing. The table includes 99,000 or so clones, 78% detected once. Input material: PBMCs. The receptor source for this set is a male donor in good health and CMV-seronegative.

The chain joins TRBV2 to TRBJ2-7; the match to TRBD2 covers 8 bases. This CDR3 spans 16 amino acids. Germline CDR1 reads SNHLY; CDR2 reads FYNNEI. V dropped 4 bases and J dropped 3; count of bases not matched to a gene: 11. The CDR3 sequence: CASSAGPGGSLYEQYF. In DNA, the CDR3 is TGTGCCAGCAGTGCCGGGCCGGGAGGGTCTCTCTACGAGCAGTACTTC. The full variable domain, in which reference TRBV2 and TRBJ2-7 provide the parts outside the CDR3, is EPEVTQTPSHQVTQMGQEVILRCVPISNHLYFYWYRQILGQKVEFLVSFYNNEISEKSEIFDDQFSVERPDGSNFTLKIRSTKLEDSAMYFCASSAGPGGSLYEQYFGPGTRLTVT.

V is TRBV19 and J is TRBJ1-2; D is possibly TRBD1 (5 bases). The CDR3 extends over 15 amino acids. V lost 0 bases, J lost 6 bases, and 14 bases lay in between. CDR1 and CDR2 from the germline V gene are LNHDA and SQIVND (reference sequence). CDR3 nucleotides: TGTGCCAGTAGTATAGATAAGACAGCGTATAATGGCTACACCTTC. Protein sequence: CASSIDKTAYNGYTF.

V is TRBV7-8 and J is TRBJ2-7; 8 nucleotides match TRBD2. Per the germline V gene, CDR1 is SGHVS and CDR2 is FQNEAQ. V lost 5 bases, J lost 2 bases, and 8 bases stayed unmatched. CDR3 length: 15 residues. CDR3 bases: TGTGCCAGCAGCCTTAATAGCGGGAACCCCTACGAGCAGTACTTC. Translating gives CASSLNSGNPYEQYF.

This chain links TRBV19 with TRBJ2-7; 7 bases align to TRBD2. This CDR3 contains 13 residues. Germline CDR1 is LNHDA and CDR2 is SQIVND (reference sequence). Losses at the gene ends were 4 bases for V and 5 bases for J; bases not matched to a gene: 5. The CDR3 DNA sequence: TGTGCCAGTAGTACACCAGGGAGGGACGAGCAGTACTTC. It encodes CASSTPGRDEQYF.

This rearrangement joins TRBV27 to TRBJ2-3; D ambiguous. Trimming shortened V by 0 bases and J by 2 bases, and 15 bases separated the two germline ends. CDR3 length equals 17 residues. Per the germline V gene, CDR1 is MNHEY and CDR2 is SMNVEV (reference sequence). As DNA, the CDR3 is TGTGCCAGCAGTTTATCGTGGCGGATAGGCCCCACAGATACGCAGTATTTT. This gives the protein CASSLSWRIGPTDTQYF.

This clone was counted a few times. The rearrangement uses TRBV9 and TRBJ2-3, with TRBD2 identical over 9 bases. CDR3 length: 14 amino acids. Germline V gene lookup returns CDR1 SGDLS and CDR2 YYNGEE. V gave up 5 bases and J gave up 6 bases; unmatched junction bases: 7. The CDR3 spells CASRAAGGSDTQYF. The CDR3 nucleotides are TGTGCCAGCAGGGCAGCGGGAGGTTCGGATACGCAGTATTTT.

This clone was seen a few times. The gene calls are TRBV4-1 and TRBJ2-7; 13 nucleotides line up with TRBD2. With 3 bases clipped from V and 0 bases from J, the junction kept 2 bases outside the gene matches. The CDR3 sequence is 16 residues long. Germline assignment: CDR1 MGHRA and CDR2 YSYEKL. The CDR3 here is CASSQGLAGHSYEQYF. CDR3 DNA: TGCGCCAGCAGCCAGGGACTAGCGGGGCACTCCTACGAGCAGTACTTC.

The chain joins TRBV5-1 to TRBJ2-1, with TRBD2 matching over 11 bases. Germline V gene data show CDR1 as SGHRS and CDR2 as YFSETQ. V lost 1 base to trimming and J lost 8 bases; unmatched junction nucleotides: 8. The CDR3 covers 16 residues. The CDR3 DNA is TGCGCCAGCAGCTTGACTAGCGGGAGTCTTATCGATGAGCAGTTCTTC. Translating it yields CASSLTSGSLIDEQFF. The variable domain in full, completed from reference TRBV5-1 and TRBJ2-1, reads KAGVTQTPRYLIKTRGQQVTLSCSPISGHRSVSWYQQTPGQGLQFLFEYFSETQRNKGNFPGRFSGRQFSNSRSEMNVSTLELGDSALYLCASSLTSGSLIDEQFFGPGTRLTVL.

The V gene is TRBV5-1, the J gene TRBJ2-2; TRBD2 agrees at 7 bases. This CDR3 region has 15 residues. Germline lookup yields CDR1 SGHRS and CDR2 YFSETQ. J lost 0 bases, V lost 5 bases, and 4 bases had no gene match. CDR3 nucleotide sequence: TGCGCCAGCAGTACTAGCGTAACGAACACCGGGGAGCTGTTTTTT. It codes for CASSTSVTNTGELFF.

The chain employs TRBV21-1 and TRBJ1-1; the table calls TRBD1, which could not be checked here. TRBV21-1 is reported as a pseudogene. The CDR3 totals 19 residues. The CDR3 coding sequence is TGTGCCAGCAGCAAAGGGTGTAAGACAGGGTCCATAACGAACACTGAAGCTTTCTTT. Translated, it gives CASSKGCKTGSITNTEAFF.

The chain combines TRBV2 with TRBJ2-1, with D possibly matching TRBD2 (5 bases). V was cut by 7 bases and J by 9 bases, with 10 bases left in between. This CDR3 has 11 residues. Germline values: CDR1 SNHLY, CDR2 FYNNEI. CDR3 sequence reads: CASTTSFEQFF. The CDR3 DNA reads TGTGCCAGCACCACTAGTTTTGAGCAGTTCTTC.

The gene calls are TRBV12-5 and TRBJ2-2; D is perhaps TRBD2 (6 bases). The germline CDR1 and CDR2 sequences are LGHNT and FRNRAP. The CDR3 spans 16 residues. V was shortened by 7 bases and J by 1 base, with 16 bases between the two germline ends. The CDR3 region has the DNA TGTGCTAGTGATGGGGAGGACGGATGGAACACCGGGGAGCTGTTTTTT. It codes for CASDGEDGWNTGELFF.

The J gene is TRBJ2-1, the V gene TRBV11-3; perhaps TRBD2 as D (5 bases). Germline-derived CDR1 and CDR2 are SGHNT and YENEEA. The CDR3 loop spans 17 amino acids. Trimming removed 2 bases from V and 5 bases from J, with 19 bases in between. DNA for the CDR3: TGTGCCAGCAGCTTACGAGTCGCCGGGAAAGGCCACAATGAGCAGTTCTTC. Translated: CASSLRVAGKGHNEQFF.

V is TRBV30 and J is TRBJ1-2; D might be TRBD1 (5 bases). Germline lookup yields CDR1 GTSNPN and CDR2 SVGIG (reference sequence). The CDR3 contains 14 residues. The V gene lost 3 bases and the J gene lost 4 bases, with 15 bases spanning the gap. CDR3 DNA sequence: TGTGCCTGGAGGCTGGGGGGGGGTTCCTATGGCTACACCTTC. It codes for CAWRLGGGSYGYTF.

The J gene is TRBJ1-5, the V gene TRBV10-2; 8 nucleotides line up with TRBD1. CDR3 length: 14 amino acids. Losses at the gene ends were 6 bases for V and 1 base for J; bases not matched to a gene: 2. Germline CDR1 reads WSHSY; CDR2 reads SAAADI. This chain's CDR3 is CASRQGASNQPQHF. CDR3 DNA sequence: TGCGCCAGCAGGCAGGGGGCCAGCAATCAGCCCCAGCATTTT.

The rearrangement links TRBV7-3 to TRBJ2-3; TRBD2 agrees at 12 bases. Trimming removed 6 bases from V and 2 bases from J; junction bases left unmatched: 6. Germline-derived CDR1 and CDR2 are SGHTA and FQGTGA. The CDR3 has 16 residues. CDR3 sequence reads: CASRRTSGTSTDTQYF. The CDR3 DNA is TGTGCCAGCAGGAGGACTAGCGGGACTTCCACAGATACGCAGTATTTT. Together with reference TRBV7-3 and TRBJ2-3, the CDR3 gives the full variable domain: GAGVSQTPSNKVTEKGKYVELRCDPISGHTALYWYRQSLGQGPEFLIYFQGTGAADDSGLPNDRFFAVRPEGSVSTLKIQRTERGDSAVYLCASRRTSGTSTDTQYFGPGTRLTVL.

The J gene is TRBJ2-1, the V gene TRBV14; 13 nucleotides align to TRBD2. From germline, CDR1 is SGHDN and CDR2 FVKESK. The CDR3 has 15 residues. The junction had 8 bases not matched to a gene; V was cut back by 0 bases and J by 15 bases. CDR3 protein: CASSQDLTSGRATFF. CDR3 coding DNA: TGTGCCAGCAGCCAAGATTTAACTAGCGGGAGGGCCACGTTCTTC.

This clone was seen a handful of times. This chain joins TRBV5-1 and TRBJ2-5, with 7 positions matching TRBD1. V lost 6 bases to trimming and J lost 3 bases; unmatched junction nucleotides: 11. Germline-derived CDR1 and CDR2 are SGHRS and YFSETQ. The CDR3 runs 15 residues. CDR3 nucleotide sequence: TGCGCCAGCACTGAGGCCGGGACAGCAGAAGAGACCCAGTACTTC. The encoded protein is CASTEAGTAEETQYF.

This clone was seen a few times. This chain links TRBV7-2 with TRBJ2-1, with a weak D call TRBD2 (5 bases). Germline-derived CDR1 and CDR2 are SGHTA and FQGNSA. The CDR3 spans 14 residues. Trimming took 8 bases from V and 6 from J, leaving 17 bases between them. The CDR3 reads CASCTGIHSNEQFF. In nucleotides, the CDR3 is TGTGCCAGCTGTACCGGGATCCACTCCAATGAGCAGTTCTTC.

The genes are TRBV7-3 and TRBJ2-5, with TRBD1 identical over 7 bases. V was pared by 5 bases and J by 5 bases, with 11 bases of the junction left unmatched. Germline CDR1 is SGHTA and CDR2 is FQGTGA. The CDR3 is made up of 15 amino acids. This chain's CDR3 is CASSLNRGGGETQYF. For the CDR3, the DNA is TGTGCCAGCAGCCTTAACAGGGGCGGTGGGGAGACCCAGTACTTC.

The chain links TRBV9 to TRBJ1-2; D remains unclear. CDR1 SGDLS and CDR2 YYNGEE come from the germline V gene. V was pared by 0 bases and J by 2 bases, with 8 bases between. This CDR3 is 14 amino acids long. The chain's CDR3 is CASSVVGQNYGYTF. In DNA, the CDR3 is TGTGCCAGCAGCGTAGTTGGGCAGAACTATGGCTACACCTTC.

The table lists this clone with a count of one. This CDR3 reads CARSQNDTNTEAFF. CDR3 DNA: TGTGCCAGAAGCCAGAACGACACGAACACTGAAGCTTTCTTT. The rearrangement joins TRBV5-3 to TRBJ1-1; no firm D call. TRBV5-3 is an open reading frame whose function is uncertain. The CDR3 loop spans 14 amino acids. The V gene lost 4 bases and the J gene lost 1 base, with 11 bases spanning the gap.

This clone was seen once. This sequence joins TRBV27 and TRBJ2-1; 13 positions match TRBD2. CDR1 and CDR2 (germline): MNHEY, SMNVEV (reference sequence). This CDR3 has 15 amino acids. With V trimmed by 5 bases and J by 12 bases, 10 bases remained unmatched. This chain's CDR3 is CASSNTGLAGFVQFF. The CDR3 DNA reads as TGTGCCAGCAGTAACACGGGACTAGCGGGATTTGTGCAGTTCTTC.

This clone was counted a single time. This chain joins TRBV9 and TRBJ2-1; the match to TRBD2 covers 7 bases. The CDR3 is 16 amino acids. V was clipped by 0 bases and J by 0 bases; unmatched bases: 3. CDR1 and CDR2 (germline): SGDLS, YYNGEE. The CDR3: CASSVGGGSSYNEQFF. The CDR3 DNA is TGTGCCAGCAGCGTAGGGGGCGGGAGCTCCTACAATGAGCAGTTCTTC.

The chain carries TRBV29-1 and TRBJ2-3; TRBD2 might be the D (6 bases). The germline CDR1 and CDR2 sequences are SQVTM and ANQGSEA. The CDR3 spans 16 residues. Trimming removed 1 base from V and 1 base from J, with 15 bases in between. CDR3: CSVEAYEGLRTDTQYF. CDR3 coding DNA: TGCAGCGTTGAAGCTTACGAGGGACTCCGCACAGATACGCAGTATTTT.